This record concerns one T cell receptor beta chain sequence. Its binding antigen is unknown. The record has no base qualities; no much larger clone is one base away. The library relied on the immunoSEQ multiplex PCR assay. Entries here come from immuneACCESS through TCRdb and include only in-frame sequences with V and J called. Some clones fail to appear in such tables; in the studies checked, an unresolved V gene covers under half of the shortfall, and the cause of the remainder is unknown. Across this sample there are roughly 54,000 clones, with 79% seen only once. The ten biggest clones cover about 2.9% of the sample. Focal radiation therapy combined with CTLA-4 blockade (ipilimumab) was tested in patients with chemo-refractory metastatic non-small-cell lung cancer. This sample stems from a study of radiotherapy plus CTLA-4 blockade in lung cancer (dated 2018 in TCRdb). Some background on the complete study: Objective responses were observed in 18% of enrolled patients, and disease control was achieved in 30% to 40%. Overall results and qualifications from the work: After treatment with radiotherapy and ipilimumab, TCR clones that originated in tumors expanded in peripheral blood. Increased serum interferon-beta after radiation, together with early dynamic changes in blood T cell clones, were reported to be the strongest predictors of response.

The CDR3 has 12 amino acids, counting the end cysteine and phenylalanine. Just the 36-base CDR3 DNA is kept, in frame starting at base 1. Sequences WSHSY (CDR1) and SAAADI (CDR2) are obtained from the germline V gene. From V the trimming removes 4 bases and from J it removes 7 bases, while the gene matches leave 4 bases of the junction unaccounted for. The TCR was taken from a human donor with non-small cell lung cancer who had a partial response to radiotherapy plus ipilimumab. Here the sequenced sample was peripheral blood, taken from a patient treated with radiotherapy plus ipilimumab. The rearrangement combines TRBV10-2 with TRBJ2-7, and TRBD2 aligns with 7 junction nucleotides. The CDR3: CASSGLAREQYF. The DNA reads as follows: TGCGCCAGCAGTGGACTAGCTAGGGAGCAGTACTTC.